This T cell receptor (beta chain) was recorded in a study of blood T cell repertoires in COVID-19. Germline V gene lookup returns CDR1 ENHRY and CDR2 SYGVKD. This CDR3 has 14 amino acids. Trimming shortened V by 4 bases and J by 1 base, and 8 bases separated the two germline ends. Sequenced by immunoSEQ multiplex PCR; TCRdb stores in-frame clones only, minus some. The sample shows tens of thousands of clones, roughly 90% of them seen only once. The material sequenced was peripheral blood. The TCR sequence derives from a woman older than 75 with acute or convalescent COVID-19. The chain is built from TRBV10-3 and TRBJ1-5; D is unclear. CDR3: CAISGPQSNQPQHF. DNA for the CDR3: TGTGCCATCAGTGGCCCGCAGAGCAATCAGCCCCAGCATTTT.